These 13 T cell receptor beta chains were all obtained from the same sample, sequenced in a study of spatial heterogeneity in lung cancer. From the 5' RACE reads, TCRdb called clonotypes with MiXCR, one entry per CDR3 protein. The table lists about 23,000 distinct CDR3 sequences, 3% to 3.5% of them singletons. Documented time point: sample taken at primary tumor resection. Unsorted whole RNA from tumor, nontumor lung or frozen PBMC underwent sequencing. Sequenced material: PBMCs, taken at surgery. The receptors stem from a female donor with early-stage non-small cell lung cancer.

This clonotype appeared many times. The chain recombines TRBV20-1 with TRBJ2-1, with 11 bases lining up with TRBD2. Germline V gives CDR1 DFQATT, CDR2 SNEGSKA (reference sequence). The V and J ends lost 3 bases and 10 bases, in that order; junction bases with no gene match: 8. This CDR3 is built from 14 residues. The CDR3 sequence is CSARIAGGPGEQFF. The CDR3 DNA reads as TGCAGTGCTAGGATAGCGGGAGGGCCGGGAGAGCAGTTCTTC.

This clonotype was seen at least ten times. The chain employs TRBV6-2 or TRBV6-3 and TRBJ2-7, with unresolved D. The germline V and J ends were trimmed by 4 bases and 4 bases, with 5 bases remaining between them. Per germline, CDR1 MNHEY and CDR2 SVGEGT. CDR3 size: 11 residues. The DNA for the CDR3 is TGTGCCAGCAGTTCCAAATACGAGCAGTACTTC. It translates to CASSSKYEQYF.

In its sample, this clonotype was seen many times. The chain carries TRBV27 and TRBJ1-1; no clear D. The CDR3 sequence is 14 residues long. Germline V gene data show CDR1 as MNHEY and CDR2 as SMNVEV (reference sequence). Trimming left V 8 bases short and J 1 base short, with 14 bases between. The CDR3 region is CASRRTWTNTEAFF. In DNA, the CDR3 is TGTGCCAGCCGAAGAACGTGGACGAACACTGAAGCTTTCTTT.

This clonotype has more than one count but fewer than ten. The CDR3, as DNA: TGTGCCAGCAGTCGGGACGCTCCCACAGATACGCAGTATTTT. Translating it yields CASSRDAPTDTQYF. The rearrangement links TRBV12-3 or TRBV12-4 to TRBJ2-3; TRBD1 or TRBD2 may be the D gene (5 bases each). The CDR3 extends over 14 amino acids. The V end was cut by 5 bases, the J end by 2 bases, with 11 bases between.

This clonotype showed up many times. The chain is built from TRBV7-2 and TRBJ2-5; TRBD1 or TRBD2 may be the D gene (6 bases each). Germline-derived CDR1 and CDR2 are SGHTA and FQGNSA. V gave up 5 bases and J gave up 10 bases, with 11 bases separating them. CDR3 length: 11 residues. The chain's CDR3 is CASSLGGGQYF. Here the CDR3 DNA reads TGTGCCAGCAGCCTGGGGGGCGGCCAGTACTTC.

This clonotype was seen ten or more times. The J gene is TRBJ2-2, the V gene TRBV2; unclear D gene. This CDR3 spans 13 amino acids. Germline loops: CDR1 SNHLY, CDR2 FYNNEI. Trimming removed 7 bases from V and 2 bases from J, with 8 bases in between. For the CDR3, the DNA is TGTGCCAGCATCAAGGATAACACCGGGGAGCTGTTTTTT. Translating it yields CASIKDNTGELFF.

This clonotype was seen only a few times. The genes are TRBV5-1 and TRBJ2-5, with a possible D match to TRBD2 (6 bases). The CDR3 covers 13 residues. V lost 4 bases and J lost 5, with 12 bases in between. The germline gives CDR1 SGHRS, CDR2 YFSETQ. The CDR3 here is CASSKTSGETQYF. The CDR3 DNA reads TGCGCCAGCAGCAAGACTAGTGGTGAGACCCAGTACTTC. Full variable domain (remainder filled in from reference TRBV5-1 and TRBJ2-5): KAGVTQTPRYLIKTRGQQVTLSCSPISGHRSVSWYQQTPGQGLQFLFEYFSETQRNKGNFPGRFSGRQFSNSRSEMNVSTLELGDSALYLCASSKTSGETQYFGPGTRLLVL.

Within the sample, this clonotype is medium-sized. J is TRBJ2-7 and V is TRBV10-3, with a weak D call TRBD2 (5 bases). The germline V and J ends were trimmed by 6 bases and 2 bases, with 11 bases remaining between them. CDR1 is ENHRY, CDR2 SYGVKD, per germline. The CDR3 consists of 13 residues. The CDR3 DNA reads as TGTGCCATCAGGCTAGCCGATACCTACGAGCAGTACTTC. It encodes CAIRLADTYEQYF.

Many counts were recorded for this clonotype. The CDR3 region is CSASPSGRRGEQYF. Here the CDR3 DNA reads TGCAGTGCTAGCCCTAGCGGGAGGAGAGGGGAGCAGTACTTC. The chain employs TRBV20-1 and TRBJ2-7; the match to TRBD2 covers 11 bases. The germline V gene has CDR1 DFQATT and CDR2 SNEGSKA (reference sequence). V trimming: 3 bases; J trimming: 7 bases; junction bases outside the gene matches: 8. The CDR3 extends over 14 amino acids.

This clonotype has at least ten counts. This chain uses TRBV18 with TRBJ1-1; tentative D call: TRBD1 (6 bases). Germline values: CDR1 KGHSH, CDR2 LQKENI. V lost 4 bases and J lost 4, with 13 bases in between. This CDR3 is 14 amino acids long. Written as DNA, the CDR3 is TGTGCCAGCTCACTTCATACAGGGACCACTGAAGCTTTCTTT. It is translated as CASSLHTGTTEAFF.

This clonotype was picked up many times. The chain has TRBV6-2 or TRBV6-3 and TRBJ2-5; D is possibly TRBD1 (6 bases). Per germline, CDR1 MNHEY and CDR2 SVGEGT. V was pared by 5 bases and J by 5 bases, with 6 bases between. CDR3 length equals 11 residues. CDR3 protein: CASSQGETQYF. DNA of the CDR3: TGTGCCAGCAGTCAGGGGGAGACCCAGTACTTC.

In its sample, this clonotype was seen many times. The gene calls are TRBV11-2 and TRBJ2-1, with TRBD2 matching 10 bases. The V gene end was trimmed by 5 bases and the J gene end by 8 bases; junction bases not matched to a gene: 12. The CDR3 length is 16 residues. Germline CDR1 reads SGHAT; CDR2 reads FQNNGV. In nucleotides, the CDR3 is TGTGCCAGCAGCCCTAGCGGGAGTATGTATGGCGATGAGCAGTTCTTC. This encodes CASSPSGSMYGDEQFF.

This clonotype has at least ten counts. V gene TRBV5-6 combines with J gene TRBJ1-1; D remains unclear. The CDR3 extends over 15 amino acids. Germline V lookup: CDR1 SGHDT, CDR2 YYEEEE. The V and J ends lost 0 bases and 4 bases respectively, with 13 bases between them. CDR3 bases: TGTGCCAGCAGCTTGGTCATGGTCCCCGGCACTGAAGCTTTCTTT. This gives the protein CASSLVMVPGTEAFF.